The source of this T cell receptor beta chain is a study of radiation and T cells in renal cell carcinoma. General study points: Top tumor clonotypes rose in blood 2 weeks post-radiation, then contracted.

CDR1 and CDR2 from the germline V gene are SGHRS and YFSETQ. This CDR3 comprises 16 residues. Trimming stripped 0 bases from V and 9 bases from J, with 16 bases between. Assay used: immunoSEQ multiplex PCR; TCRdb lists only in-frame clones, some missing. The sample includes roughly 90,000 clones, around 81% of them seen just once. A word on this clone: Its cognate antigen is unknown.

Time point here: blood 4 weeks post-SBRT, at nephrectomy. This sample's treatment: 15 Gy SBRT to primary tumor, nephrectomy 4 weeks later. Clear cell pathology was present in this patient's renal cell carcinoma. The sequencing here drew on blood, taken from a patient whose treatment included radiotherapy and nephrectomy. The rearrangement uses TRBV5-1 and TRBJ1-6, with a tentative D call TRBD1 (6 bases). The receptor comes from a man between 45 and 60 years old with renal cell carcinoma. The CDR3 nucleotides read TGCGCCAGCAGCTTGGCGCCTACAGGGAGGAGTTCACCCCTCCACTTT. Residues: CASSLAPTGRSSPLHF.